Listed here are 9 T cell receptor beta chains from one sample, sequenced in a study of OX40 agonist ivuxolimab in advanced cancers. Only in-frame clones appear in the TCRdb table, and some are missing; sequencing was by immunoSEQ multiplex PCR. The sample records over 90,000 clones, nearly 90% being singletons. Sequenced here: CD4+ or CD8+ T cells sorted from blood, sampled in a trial of the OX40 agonist ivuxolimab. The receptors here all came from an adult with an advanced solid tumor such as melanoma, head and neck, liver or kidney cancer.

This rearrangement joins TRBV19 to TRBJ1-4; D is undetermined. This CDR3 has 13 amino acids. The germline gives CDR1 LNHDA, CDR2 SQIVND (reference sequence). V was cut by 6 bases and J by 1 base, with 6 bases left in between. The CDR3 DNA reads TGTGCCAGTAGACTAAGAACTAATGAAAAACTGTTTTTT. This encodes CASRLRTNEKLFF.

The J gene is TRBJ2-7, the V gene TRBV7-2; D possibly corresponds to TRBD2 (6 bases). The V gene lost 1 base and the J gene lost 2 bases, with 15 bases spanning the gap. This CDR3 contains 16 residues. Germline V gene sequence: CDR1 SGHTA, CDR2 FQGNSA. Written as DNA, the CDR3 is TGTGCCAGCAGCTTAGGATGGGACTTAACTCCCTACGAGCAGTACTTC. Protein: CASSLGWDLTPYEQYF.

The chain has TRBV28 and TRBJ1-2; no definite D call. The germline V and J ends were trimmed by 3 bases and 2 bases, with 10 bases remaining between them. From germline, CDR1 is MDHEN and CDR2 SYDVKM. The CDR3 contains 14 residues. The CDR3 spells CASSFAATNYGYTF. CDR3 coding DNA: TGTGCCAGCAGTTTTGCGGCCACAAACTATGGCTACACCTTC.

The rearrangement links TRBV28 to TRBJ2-7; TRBD2 is a possible D gene (5 bases). The germline gives CDR1 MDHEN, CDR2 SYDVKM. The V gene lost 4 bases and the J gene lost 5 bases, with 12 bases spanning the gap. The CDR3 has 13 amino acids. This CDR3 is CASSSSRRDEQYF. The CDR3 DNA follows: TGTGCCAGCAGTTCCAGCAGGCGGGACGAGCAGTACTTC.

This clone showed up just once. The chain employs TRBV5-8 and TRBJ1-5; D uncertain. The CDR3 is 13 amino acids. Germline values: CDR1 SGHTS, CDR2 YDEGEE. V was trimmed by 1 base and J by 5 bases, leaving 7 bases between them. The CDR3 loop reads CASSLLGYQPQHF. DNA for the CDR3: TGTGCCAGCAGCTTGCTTGGTTATCAGCCCCAGCATTTT.

The sample holds one count of this clone. The J gene is TRBJ2-5, the V gene TRBV6-1, with D possibly being TRBD1 (6 bases). The V gene's germline CDR1 is MNHNS and CDR2 SASEGT. The CDR3 spans 14 residues. V was clipped by 3 bases and J by 4 bases, with 12 bases between them. The DNA for the CDR3 is TGTGCCAGCAGTGATCCAGGGGTGAGAGAGACCCAGTACTTC. It translates to CASSDPGVRETQYF.

The chain carries TRBV27 and TRBJ2-1; TRBD2 is a possible D gene (5 bases). This CDR3 has 13 residues. V was pared by 8 bases and J by 1 base, with 9 bases between. The germline CDR1 and CDR2 sequences are MNHEY and SMNVEV (reference sequence). The chain's CDR3 is CASRPGSYNEQFF. Written as DNA, the CDR3 is TGTGCCAGCCGACCGGGGTCCTACAATGAGCAGTTCTTC.

This sequence joins TRBV6-1 and TRBJ1-6; D is undetermined. Looked up from germline, CDR1 is MNHNS and CDR2 is SASEGT. Trimming left V 6 bases short and J 9 bases short, with 9 bases between. CDR3 size: 12 residues. CDR3 coding DNA: TGTGCCAGCAGCCGCGTCAGTTCACCCCTCCACTTT. It specifies CASSRVSSPLHF.

The chain is built from TRBV19 and TRBJ2-5; TRBD2 is a possible D gene (6 bases). CDR1 is LNHDA and CDR2 is SQIVND in the germline V gene (reference sequence). This CDR3 is 13 amino acids long. V lost 4 bases to trimming and J lost 1 base, with 7 bases between them. This chain's CDR3 is CASSSSGQETQYF. The DNA of the CDR3 is TGTGCCAGTAGTAGTAGCGGCCAAGAGACCCAGTACTTC. The variable domain in full, with the rest retrieved from reference TRBV19 and TRBJ2-5, is DGGITQSPKYLFRKEGQNVTLSCEQNLNHDAMYWYRQDPGQGLRLIYYSQIVNDFQKGDIAEGYSVSREKKESFPLTVTSAQKNPTAFYLCASSSSGQETQYFGPGTRLLVL.